The TCR beta chain described here comes from a study of chemoradiotherapy in HPV16-positive cancers. TCRdb's table, derived via immunoSEQ multiplex PCR, lists solely in-frame clones and lacks some. The table lists about 10,000 clones, 86% of them singletons, with less than 3% in the top ten. Trimming cost V 0 bases and J 5 bases, with 10 bases left between them. Germline V gives CDR1 LNHDA, CDR2 SQIVND (reference sequence). The CDR3 is made up of 14 amino acids. This clone was found a few times. The receptor was isolated from a human donor with HPV-associated anogenital cancer. The material was blood, obtained from a patient who underwent chemoradiotherapy. The V gene is TRBV19, the J gene TRBJ1-1; D unresolved. This CDR3 is CASSIDRRGTEAFF. The CDR3 region has the DNA TGTGCCAGTAGTATAGATCGCCGGGGTACTGAAGCTTTCTTT.